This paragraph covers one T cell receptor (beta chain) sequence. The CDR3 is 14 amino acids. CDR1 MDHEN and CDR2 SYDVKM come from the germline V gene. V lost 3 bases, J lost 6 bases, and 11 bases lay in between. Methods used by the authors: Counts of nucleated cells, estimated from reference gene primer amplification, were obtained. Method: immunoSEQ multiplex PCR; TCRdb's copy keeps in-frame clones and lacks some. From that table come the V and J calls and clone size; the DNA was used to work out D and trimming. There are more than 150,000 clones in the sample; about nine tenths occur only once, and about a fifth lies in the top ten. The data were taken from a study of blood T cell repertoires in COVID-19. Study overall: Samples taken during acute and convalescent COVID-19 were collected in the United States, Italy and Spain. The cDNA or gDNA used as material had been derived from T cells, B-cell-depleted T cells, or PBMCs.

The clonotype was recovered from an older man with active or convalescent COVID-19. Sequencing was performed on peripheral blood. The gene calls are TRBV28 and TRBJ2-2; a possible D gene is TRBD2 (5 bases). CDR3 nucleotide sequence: TGTGCCAGCAGTTTTAGCCCCGGGGCCGGGGAGCTGTTTTTT. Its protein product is CASSFSPGAGELFF.